Included here is one T cell receptor (beta chain) sequence, with context. There is no known antigen for this receptor. No much larger clone exists at a distance of one base, and base qualities are not known. These data originate in a study of technical replicates of blood from several donors (dated by TCRdb to between 2016 and 2019). The library was prepared using the immunoSEQ multiplex PCR assay. TCRdb retrieved this table from immuneACCESS and kept in-frame rearrangements only. Not all clones are present; in checked studies, unresolved V genes account for under half, and no reason is known for the remainder. In all, the sample holds some 15,000 clones, and just over 85% of those were seen once. The leading ten clones occupy 9.5% to 15% of the sample. The germline V gene encodes CDR1 LNHDA and CDR2 SQIVND (reference sequence). The CDR3 goes from the cysteine to the phenylalanine over 13 residues. The entry retains the CDR3 DNA only, 39 bases that are in frame from base 1. Between the V and J ends, shortened by 10 bases and 4 bases respectively, the junction contains 15 bases.

The sequence was collected from a human donor in good health. The sequenced sample was PBMCs. This chain joins TRBV19 to TRBJ2-3; tentative D gene TRBD2, with 5 bases matching. The sequence in DNA is TGTGCCACCAACCCCTCACTAGCAGATACGCAGTATTTT. Its amino acids are CATNPSLADTQYF.